This T cell receptor (beta chain) was identified during a study of blood T cell repertoires in COVID-19. Study context: Donors in the United States, Italy and Spain gave samples during acute or convalescent COVID-19. Sample material is recorded as cDNA or gDNA derived from T cells, B-cell-depleted T cells, or PBMCs.

In the study's own analysis: Reference gene primer amplification gave estimated nucleated cell counts. TCRdb's table, derived via immunoSEQ multiplex PCR, lists solely in-frame clones and lacks some. That table supplies the V and J calls and clone size; D and trimming were determined from the DNA. The sample holds around 150,000 clones, under 80% seen once. The sequence was obtained from a man between 60 and 75 years old with acute or convalescent COVID-19. Sequencing was carried out using peripheral blood.

Written as DNA, the CDR3 is TGTGCCAGTAGTTCGCGACAGGGGAGCACAGATACGCAGTATTTT. Amino acids: CASSSRQGSTDTQYF. The V and J genes are TRBV19 and TRBJ2-3; 8 bases are shared with TRBD1. The CDR3 runs to 15 residues. Germline values: CDR1 LNHDA, CDR2 SQIVND (reference sequence). The J segment lost 0 bases and the V segment lost 5 bases, leaving 4 bases of the junction unmatched. Filled out from reference TRBV19 and TRBJ2-3, the complete variable domain reads DGGITQSPKYLFRKEGQNVTLSCEQNLNHDAMYWYRQDPGQGLRLIYYSQIVNDFQKGDIAEGYSVSREKKESFPLTVTSAQKNPTAFYLCASSSRQGSTDTQYFGPGTRLTVL.